Below are 12 T cell receptor beta chains sequenced from a single sample in a study of T cells in Graves' hyperthyroidism and ophthalmopathy. The TCR beta CDR3 regions underwent amplification using RNA transcripts as the source. RT-PCR in the first round (using the HTBI primer set) targeted the TCR CDR3. TCRdb reanalysed the multiplex PCR reads using MiXCR and keeps one entry per CDR3 protein. The sample lists 400,000 or so distinct CDR3 sequences; roughly 13% were seen once. The specimen sequenced was blood. Source of these receptors: a man aged 45-65 years with Graves' ophthalmopathy.

At least ten counts were recorded for this clonotype. V and J are TRBV2 and TRBJ2-7; 7 nucleotides line up with TRBD2. CDR1 SNHLY and CDR2 FYNNEI come from the germline V gene. The CDR3 contains 12 residues. The junction had 1 base not matched to a gene; V was cut back by 8 bases and J by 0 bases. CDR3 sequence: CASGLDSYEQYF. CDR3 nucleotide sequence: TGTGCCAGCGGACTAGACTCCTACGAGCAGTACTTC.

This clonotype was seen ten or more times. V and J are TRBV5-8 and TRBJ1-4; unclear D gene. Trimming stripped 2 bases from V and 6 bases from J, with 23 bases between. The CDR3 loop spans 18 amino acids. From germline, CDR1 is SGHTS and CDR2 YDEGEE. CDR3 amino acids: CASSLQFGQHRLDEKLFF. The CDR3 coding sequence is TGTGCCAGCAGCTTACAATTTGGCCAGCACCGGCTGGATGAAAAACTGTTTTTT.

As to this clonotype: The junction and the germline gene differ at one end; a read error may be behind it. CDR3 in amino acids: CASSPLADGYSGNTIYF. CDR3 DNA sequence: TGTGCCAGCAGCCCCCTGGCAGACGGGTACTCTGGAAACACCATATATTTT. The chain links TRBV5-1 to TRBJ1-3; D remains unclear. CDR1 is SGHRS and CDR2 is YFSETQ in the germline V gene. The CDR3 has 17 amino acids.

There are many counts of this clonotype. V and J are TRBV30 and TRBJ2-4, with D hard to call. CDR1 and CDR2 (germline): GTSNPN, SVGIG (reference sequence). There are 12 residues in the CDR3. V was pared by 7 bases and J by 6 bases, with 13 bases between. The CDR3 protein is CAFGGAPNIQYF. The CDR3 bases are TGTGCCTTCGGCGGAGCCCCAAACATTCAGTACTTC.

This clonotype appeared a few times. This chain uses TRBV9 with TRBJ1-6; possibly TRBD1 for D (6 bases). The V gene lost 3 bases and the J gene lost 5 bases, with 21 bases spanning the gap. The CDR3 runs to 18 residues. Germline V lookup: CDR1 SGDLS, CDR2 YYNGEE. CDR3 sequence (DNA): TGTGCCAGCAGCGCGACCGATGGGGGCTCGGTGAATAATTCACCCCTCCACTTT. Translated, it gives CASSATDGGSVNNSPLHF.

The sample holds many counts of this clonotype. The chain combines TRBV18 with TRBJ2-2; no reliable D call. The CDR3 contains 14 residues. Between the trimmed V and J ends, which lost 2 bases and 1 base, there was a span of 5 bases. Germline lookup yields CDR1 KGHSH and CDR2 LQKENI. CDR3 sequence reads: CASSPAGNTGELFF. The CDR3 nucleotides are TGTGCCAGCTCACCAGCTGGGAACACCGGGGAGCTGTTTTTT.

This clonotype was observed many times. The chain employs TRBV5-1 and TRBJ2-7; D may be TRBD1 (6 bases). CDR3 length: 15 residues. Germline V gene sequence: CDR1 SGHRS, CDR2 YFSETQ. With 1 base removed from V and 3 bases from J, the gap between germline ends came to 14 bases. CDR3 coding DNA: TGCGCCAGCAGCTTGCATCCAGGGGCGAGCTACGAGCAGTACTTC. It codes for CASSLHPGASYEQYF.

This chain uses TRBV7-9 with TRBJ2-1, with 13 bases that match TRBD2. V lost 6 bases and J lost 4; bases outside the gene matches: 12. Per the germline V gene, CDR1 is SEHNR and CDR2 is FQNEAQ (reference sequence). The CDR3 consists of 18 residues. CDR3 DNA sequence: TGTGCCAGCAGGATAGGGACTAGCGGGAACCGCGGGTACAATGAGCAGTTCTTC. Protein sequence: CASRIGTSGNRGYNEQFF.

Comment on this clonotype: Possible read error: a much larger clone is one base away. The genes are TRBV12-3 or TRBV12-4 and TRBJ2-1; tentatively, D is TRBD2 (6 bases). The CDR3 loop spans 17 amino acids. The CDR3 DNA follows: TGTGCCAGCACCAGATCCCGAAGCGGGCCCTCCTACAATGGGCAGTTCTTC. Translation gives CASTRSRSGPSYNGQFF.

V is TRBV6-1 and J is TRBJ2-1, with 10 bases fitting TRBD2. V lost 5 bases and J lost 7; bases outside the gene matches: 17. The CDR3 consists of 18 residues. Germline V gene data show CDR1 as MNHNS and CDR2 as SASEGT. This CDR3 reads CASSWGSPSGSVWNEQFF. The CDR3 coding sequence is TGTGCCAGCAGTTGGGGATCGCCTAGCGGGAGCGTCTGGAATGAGCAGTTCTTC.

This clonotype was seen more than once but under ten times. The V call is TRBV24-1, the J call TRBJ2-1; the D is unclear. Trimming left V 5 bases short and J 7 bases short, with 14 bases between. The germline CDR1 and CDR2 sequences are KGHDR and SFDVKD. This CDR3 spans 14 amino acids. CDR3 region: CATSVRRLPNEQFF. The CDR3 DNA reads TGTGCCACCAGTGTAAGGAGACTCCCAAATGAGCAGTTCTTC.

This clonotype was recorded many times. CDR3 coding DNA: TGTGCCAGCAGTGAACTCAGGGTACGCAATCAGCCCCAGCATTTT. Translation gives CASSELRVRNQPQHF. The chain has TRBV6-1 and TRBJ1-5; a weak D match, TRBD1 (5 bases). The V gene's germline CDR1 is MNHNS and CDR2 SASEGT. The V and J ends lost 2 bases and 2 bases respectively, with 10 bases between them. The CDR3 runs 15 residues.